This T cell receptor beta chain originates from a study of T cell repertoires in cytomegalovirus infection (dated by TCRdb to the late 2010s). At the level of the whole study: Peptide stimulations targeted recently identified HLA-C-restricted CMV epitopes, whose presentation resists viral immunomodulation, together with well-studied HLA-B-restricted epitopes. The HLA type of each donor mattered for the analysis, because public TCR beta signatures pointed to carriage of CMV infection along with the matching HLA type.

V and J are truncated by 0 bases and 3 bases respectively, leaving an intervening sequence of 17 bases. The germline V gene (reference sequence) specifies DFQATT as CDR1 and SNEGSKA as CDR2. From cysteine to phenylalanine, the CDR3 is 16 amino acids long. The only DNA kept is the CDR3, 48 bases in frame from the first base. This specimen's treatment or condition label, interpreted: in vitro stimulation with specific CMV peptide epitopes to enrich CMV-specific T cells. The paper's findings and limits, for the study overall: The ex vivo response was dominated by HLA-C-restricted CMV-specific TCR beta clonotypes, which also provided the single most frequent clonotype in two of eight donors. Carriers of CMV infection plus the relevant HLA type were discriminated by the cumulative frequency of public TCR beta family members in the study cohort and in an independent roughly 340-donor cohort.

Comments on this clonotype: Its binding antigen is unknown. Nothing much larger sits one base from this clone, and base qualities are not available.

TCRdb records Illumina HiSeq 1500 as the sequencer. TCRdb passed the public sequencing reads through fastp at Q25 and MiXCR, retaining productive beta sequences. For every CDR3 protein sequence, its rows merge into one entry that carries the most common genes and DNA. The table for this sample lists fewer than 850,000 distinct CDR3 sequences; 29% of them were counted only once. The ten most abundant clones make up around 13% of the sample. The input for sequencing was cultured CD8+ T cells from PBMCs, taken from culture after CMV antigen stimulation. The TCR originated in a human donor in good health (CMV status not recorded). Some clones in this sample may be carry-over from other donors' samples. The chain is encoded by TRBV20-1 joined to TRBJ1-2; the D gene is perhaps TRBD1, from 5 matching bases. The sequenced DNA is TGCAGTGCTAGAGAGTCGGGGACTCCAGGGTACTATGGCTACACCTTC. This encodes CSARESGTPGYYGYTF.